Listed here are 12 T cell receptor beta chains from one sample, sequenced in a study of blood T cell repertoires in COVID-19. This table comes from immunoSEQ multiplex PCR, and its TCRdb copy is limited to in-frame clones, with some not included. The repertoire consists of roughly 320,000 clones, with 65% to 90% occurring once and the leading ten covering around 4.6%. Sequencing input: PBMCs or T cells enriched from blood (not recorded which). The receptor source for this set is a man aged 30-40 years who had recovered from COVID-19.

This chain connects TRBV27 to TRBJ1-2, with TRBD1 matching 9 bases. Per the germline V gene, CDR1 is MNHEY and CDR2 is SMNVEV (reference sequence). This CDR3 spans 13 amino acids. After removal of 4 bases from V and 7 bases from J, the junction contained 4 bases not matched to a gene. CDR3 sequence reads: CASSSPGQGGYTF. In DNA, the CDR3 is TGTGCCAGCAGTTCCCCGGGACAGGGTGGCTACACCTTC.

The chain uses TRBV11-3 and TRBJ2-1, with 9 positions matching TRBD2. Germline loops: CDR1 SGHNT, CDR2 YENEEA. V was clipped by 0 bases and J by 0 bases; unmatched bases: 9. The length of the CDR3 is 19 residues. CDR3 in DNA: TGTGCCAGCAGCTTAGAAGGTCGTAGCGGGAGCCCCTCCTACAATGAGCAGTTCTTC. It translates to CASSLEGRSGSPSYNEQFF.

This chain connects TRBV10-1 to TRBJ2-3; 12 bases are shared with TRBD2. The CDR3 is made up of 16 amino acids. Trimming took 0 bases from V and 5 from J; bases not matched to a gene: 3. Germline CDR1 reads WNHNN; CDR2 reads SYGVQD (reference sequence). This chain's CDR3 is CASSESGTSGLDTQYF. The DNA for the CDR3 is TGCGCCAGCAGTGAGTCCGGGACTAGCGGGTTAGATACGCAGTATTTT.

The chain uses TRBV18 and TRBJ1-4, with 8 bases that match TRBD1. CDR3 length: 17 amino acids. CDR1 and CDR2 (germline): KGHSH, LQKENI. V was pared by 1 base and J by 0 bases, with 4 bases of the junction left unmatched. The CDR3 nucleotides read TGTGCCAGCTCACCACTGGGACAGGATGCAACTAATGAAAAACTGTTTTTT. Its protein is CASSPLGQDATNEKLFF. Full variable domain (outside the CDR3, taken from reference TRBV18 and TRBJ1-4): NAGVMQNPRHLVRRRGQEARLRCSPMKGHSHVYWYRQLPEEGLKFMVYLQKENIIDESGMPKERFSAEFPKEGPSILRIQQVVRGDSAAYFCASSPLGQDATNEKLFFGSGTQLSVL.

V gene TRBV6-5 combines with J gene TRBJ1-2; weak D call: TRBD1 (6 bases). V gave up 4 bases and J gave up 5 bases, with 17 bases separating them. This CDR3 contains 15 residues. Germline CDR1 MNHEY, CDR2 SVGAGI. This CDR3 reads CASSSFYRAQYGYTF. CDR3 coding DNA: TGTGCCAGCAGTTCCTTCTACAGGGCTCAGTATGGCTACACCTTC.

CDR3: CASSDRASGAYEQYF. CDR3 coding DNA: TGCGCCAGCAGTGATCGGGCTAGCGGAGCCTACGAGCAGTACTTC. This chain uses TRBV10-2 with TRBJ2-7, with 7 bases fitting TRBD2. CDR1 WSHSY and CDR2 SAAADI come from the germline V gene. Unmatched junction bases numbered 7, after V lost 3 bases and J lost 2 bases. The CDR3 is made up of 15 amino acids.

V gene TRBV7-6 combines with J gene TRBJ1-1; D is unresolved. Trimming stripped 5 bases from V and 0 bases from J, with 10 bases between. CDR3 length: 14 amino acids. Germline V gives CDR1 SGHVS, CDR2 FNYEAQ. The CDR3 sequence: CASSVNSMNTEAFF. CDR3 sequence (DNA): TGTGCCAGCAGCGTAAACAGCATGAACACTGAAGCTTTCTTT.

This clone was seen just once. The rearrangement uses TRBV5-1 and TRBJ2-2; TRBD1 matches at 7 bases. CDR3 length: 16 amino acids. The ends lost 0 bases at V and 8 bases at J; junction bases unmatched: 10. In germline, CDR1 is SGHRS, CDR2 YFSETQ. The CDR3: CASSLAPEQGFGELFF. For the CDR3, the DNA is TGCGCCAGCAGCTTGGCCCCGGAACAGGGGTTTGGGGAGCTGTTTTTT.

CDR3 nucleotide sequence: TGTGCCAGCAGCCCGGACAGGGGAAAGCACGAGCAGTACTTC. Encoded protein: CASSPDRGKHEQYF. V is TRBV7-9 and J is TRBJ2-7; the match to TRBD1 covers 9 bases. Trimming cost V 5 bases and J 5 bases; bases outside gene matches: 7. This CDR3 region has 14 residues. Per the germline V gene, CDR1 is SEHNR and CDR2 is FQNEAQ (reference sequence).

The chain employs TRBV24-1 and TRBJ2-3; 9 bases are a match to TRBD2. Looked up from germline, CDR1 is KGHDR and CDR2 is SFDVKD. The length of the CDR3 is 16 residues. With V trimmed by 5 bases and J by 4 bases, 9 bases remained unmatched. In nucleotides, the CDR3 is TGTGCCACCAGTGGCTTCGAGGGCGGGAGGGCAGATACGCAGTATTTT. Encoded protein: CATSGFEGGRADTQYF.

This chain uses TRBV12-5 with TRBJ2-7; D ambiguous. V lost 5 bases and J lost 6, with 14 bases in between. Germline CDR1 reads LGHNT; CDR2 reads FRNRAP. The CDR3 extends over 13 amino acids. CDR3 sequence reads: CASGPPVYSEQYF. CDR3 DNA: TGTGCTAGTGGTCCCCCCGTCTACAGCGAGCAGTACTTC.

The chain joins TRBV24-1 to TRBJ2-2, with D perhaps TRBD1 (5 bases). V was trimmed by 5 bases and J by 3 bases, leaving 12 bases between them. CDR1 is KGHDR, CDR2 SFDVKD, per germline. The CDR3 consists of 15 residues. The CDR3 sequence: CATSAARAYTGELFF. The DNA of the CDR3 is TGTGCCACCAGTGCTGCCAGGGCCTACACCGGGGAGCTGTTTTTT.